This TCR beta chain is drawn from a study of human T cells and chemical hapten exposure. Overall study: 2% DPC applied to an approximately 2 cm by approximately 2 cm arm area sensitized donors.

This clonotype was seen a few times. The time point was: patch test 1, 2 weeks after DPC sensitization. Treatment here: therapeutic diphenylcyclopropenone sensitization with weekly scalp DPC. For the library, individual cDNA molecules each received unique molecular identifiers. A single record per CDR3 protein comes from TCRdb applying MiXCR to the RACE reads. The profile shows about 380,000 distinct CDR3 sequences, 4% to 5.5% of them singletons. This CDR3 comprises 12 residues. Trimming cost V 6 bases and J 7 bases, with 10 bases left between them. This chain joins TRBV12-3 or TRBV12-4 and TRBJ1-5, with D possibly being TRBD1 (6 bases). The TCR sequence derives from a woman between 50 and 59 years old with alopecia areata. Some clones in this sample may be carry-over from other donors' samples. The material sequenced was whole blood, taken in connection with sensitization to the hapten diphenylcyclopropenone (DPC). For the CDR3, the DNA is TGTGCCAGCAGAAGGGGGGGACAGCCCCAGCATTTT. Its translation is CASRRGGQPQHF.